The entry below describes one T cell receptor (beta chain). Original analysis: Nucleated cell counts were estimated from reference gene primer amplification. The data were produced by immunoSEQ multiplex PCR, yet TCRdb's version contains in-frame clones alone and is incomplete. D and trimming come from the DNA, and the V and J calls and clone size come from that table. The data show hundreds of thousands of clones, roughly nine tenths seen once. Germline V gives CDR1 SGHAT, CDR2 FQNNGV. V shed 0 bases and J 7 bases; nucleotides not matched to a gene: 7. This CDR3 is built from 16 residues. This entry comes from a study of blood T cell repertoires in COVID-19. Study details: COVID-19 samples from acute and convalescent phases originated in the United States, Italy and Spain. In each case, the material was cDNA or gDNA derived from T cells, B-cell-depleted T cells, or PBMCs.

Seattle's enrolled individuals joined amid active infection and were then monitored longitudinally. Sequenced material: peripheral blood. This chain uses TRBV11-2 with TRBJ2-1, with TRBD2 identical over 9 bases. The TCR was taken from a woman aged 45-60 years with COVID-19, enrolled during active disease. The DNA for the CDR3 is TGTGCCAGCAGCTTAGAGGGGACTAGCCGGTGGAATGAGCAGTTCTTC. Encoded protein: CASSLEGTSRWNEQFF.